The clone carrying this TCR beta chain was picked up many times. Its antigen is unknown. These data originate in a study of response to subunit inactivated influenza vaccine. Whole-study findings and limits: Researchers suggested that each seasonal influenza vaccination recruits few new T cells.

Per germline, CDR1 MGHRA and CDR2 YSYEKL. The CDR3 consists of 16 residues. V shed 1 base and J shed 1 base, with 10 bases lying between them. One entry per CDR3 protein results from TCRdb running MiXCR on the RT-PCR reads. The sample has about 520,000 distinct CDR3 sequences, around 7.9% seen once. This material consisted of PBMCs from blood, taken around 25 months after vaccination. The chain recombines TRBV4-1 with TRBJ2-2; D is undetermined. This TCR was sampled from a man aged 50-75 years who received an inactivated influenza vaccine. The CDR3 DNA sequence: TGCGCCAGCAGCCAAGTGGCAGGAATGAACACCGGGGAGCTGTTTTTT. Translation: CASSQVAGMNTGELFF.